This T cell receptor (beta chain) stems from a study of T cells after yellow fever vaccination. Study-level findings and limits: There was a possibility that FACS-sorted repertoires contained abundant clonotypes contaminating from the bulk population.

This clonotype appeared a few times. Its cognate antigen is unknown. One entry per CDR3 protein, called by TCRdb with MiXCR from the 5' RACE reads. The data show approximately 330,000 distinct CDR3 sequences, over 3.5% seen once. V lost 6 bases and J 8 bases, leaving 14 bases between the germline ends. CDR1 is MDHEN and CDR2 is SYDVKM in the germline V gene. The CDR3 has 13 amino acids. The TCR comes from a man aged 18 to 30 who received the YFV17D yellow fever vaccine. The rearrangement joins TRBV28 to TRBJ2-1; D possibly corresponds to TRBD2 (5 bases). The source material was PBMCs, sampled 5 days after the yellow fever booster vaccination. CDR3 nucleotides: TGTGCCAGCAGATTGCCTGGCGGGTATGAGCAGTTCTTC. This codes for CASRLPGGYEQFF.